Below, 14 T cell receptor beta chains from the same sample are listed, as sequenced in a study of blood T cell repertoires in COVID-19. The method was immunoSEQ multiplex PCR; TCRdb's version includes in-frame clones alone and lacks a portion of them. Of 55,000 to 80,000 clones in the sample, 81% were seen once. Source material: peripheral blood. The receptor set was obtained from a woman in her 70s with acute or convalescent COVID-19.

The chain links TRBV11-2 to TRBJ2-4; 8 nucleotides agree with TRBD1. Germline trimming cut 5 bases from V and 6 bases from J; bases unmatched to any gene: 6. The CDR3 spans 14 residues. Germline values: CDR1 SGHAT, CDR2 FQNNGV. DNA for the CDR3: TGTGCCAGCAGCCCCCTGACAGGGGCAAACATTCAGTACTTC. It is translated as CASSPLTGANIQYF.

V is TRBV5-6 and J is TRBJ2-1; TRBD2 might be the D (6 bases). V was trimmed by 2 bases and J by 5 bases, leaving 11 bases between them. The V gene's germline CDR1 is SGHDT and CDR2 YYEEEE. The CDR3 spans 14 residues. CDR3 nucleotide sequence: TGTGCCAGCAGCTTCCTAGCGCAAAACAATGAGCAGTTCTTC. Protein: CASSFLAQNNEQFF.

This chain connects TRBV6-5 to TRBJ2-5; D gene unclear. Germline V gene data show CDR1 as MNHEY and CDR2 as SVGAGI. CDR3 length: 12 residues. Trimming left V 9 bases short and J 1 base short, with 9 bases between. CDR3 nucleotides: TGTGCCAGTGGCCGAACCCAAGAGACCCAGTACTTC. Its protein is CASGRTQETQYF.

The chain employs TRBV10-3 and TRBJ2-3; D perhaps matches TRBD2 (7 bases). In germline, CDR1 is ENHRY, CDR2 SYGVKD. The CDR3 is 15 amino acids. V gave up 4 bases and J gave up 4 bases, with 15 bases separating them. CDR3 bases: TGTGCCATCAGTGCCTCGGAGGGGGGGGCAGATACGCAGTATTTT. It codes for CAISASEGGADTQYF.

This rearrangement joins TRBV27 to TRBJ1-1; 7 nucleotides line up with TRBD1. Per the germline V gene, CDR1 is MNHEY and CDR2 is SMNVEV (reference sequence). V lost 4 bases to trimming and J lost 3 bases; unmatched junction nucleotides: 2. This CDR3 is built from 13 residues. CDR3 DNA: TGTGCCAGCAGTTCCCAGGGGGACACTGAAGCTTTCTTT. Amino acids: CASSSQGDTEAFF.

This rearrangement joins TRBV6-5 to TRBJ2-1, with D possibly matching TRBD2 (6 bases). Trimming stripped 7 bases from V and 0 bases from J, with 10 bases between. This CDR3 region has 14 residues. Germline V gene sequence: CDR1 MNHEY, CDR2 SVGAGI. This CDR3 reads CASTPGSSYNEQFF. CDR3 in DNA: TGTGCCAGCACTCCCGGGAGCTCCTACAATGAGCAGTTCTTC.

The CDR3 is CASSSGQGANTEAFF. The CDR3 region has the DNA TGTGCCAGCTCAAGCGGACAGGGGGCGAACACTGAAGCTTTCTTT. The rearrangement joins TRBV18 to TRBJ1-1, with 11 bases fitting TRBD1. The CDR3 is 15 amino acids. The germline V gene has CDR1 KGHSH and CDR2 LQKENI. V lost 5 bases, J lost 1 base, and 3 bases stayed unmatched.

This clone has more than one count but fewer than ten. The V call is TRBV11-2, the J call TRBJ1-1, with 8 bases aligning to TRBD1. The trim removed 5 bases at V and 11 bases at J, leaving 7 bases unmatched. Germline CDR1 SGHAT, CDR2 FQNNGV. This CDR3 has 12 amino acids. CDR3 sequence: CASSADRGRAFF. The CDR3 DNA sequence: TGTGCCAGCAGCGCCGACAGGGGACGGGCTTTCTTT.

The chain employs TRBV3-1 (or the pseudogene TRBV3-2) and TRBJ2-7; TRBD1 aligns across 9 bases. Germline values: CDR1 LGHDT, CDR2 YNNKEL (reference sequence). V shed 0 bases and J 6 bases; nucleotides not matched to a gene: 9. The CDR3 runs to 16 residues. CDR3 nucleotides: TGTGCCAGCAGCCAAGATCAGAGGACAGGGGTCTCCGAGCAGTACTTC. Residues: CASSQDQRTGVSEQYF.

The chain uses TRBV7-9 and TRBJ2-3; D call uncertain. From germline, CDR1 is SEHNR and CDR2 FQNEAQ (reference sequence). V lost 7 bases and J lost 0, with 11 bases in between. The CDR3 covers 14 residues. As DNA, the CDR3 is TGTGCCAGCACCCCTCGGGTTAGCACAGATACGCAGTATTTT. Translation gives CASTPRVSTDTQYF.

This rearrangement joins TRBV3-1 (or the pseudogene TRBV3-2) to TRBJ1-1, with 7 bases aligning to TRBD1. CDR3 length equals 18 residues. V gave up 4 bases and J gave up 3 bases; unmatched junction bases: 17. Per germline, CDR1 LGHDT and CDR2 YNNKEL (reference sequence). The CDR3 loop is CASSRKFRTGDWYTEAFF. DNA for the CDR3: TGTGCCAGCAGCCGAAAATTTAGAACAGGGGACTGGTACACTGAAGCTTTCTTT.

This chain joins TRBV7-6 and TRBJ1-1; a weak D match, TRBD1 (5 bases). V was trimmed by 3 bases and J by 4 bases, leaving 18 bases between them. The V gene's germline CDR1 is SGHVS and CDR2 FNYEAQ. CDR3 size: 16 residues. CDR3 sequence: CASSFGWGGSSTEAFF. Written as DNA, the CDR3 is TGTGCCAGCAGCTTTGGGTGGGGGGGTTCGAGCACTGAAGCTTTCTTT.

The chain joins TRBV14 to TRBJ2-2; 14 nucleotides agree with TRBD2. The CDR3 is 19 residues long. V dropped 4 bases and J dropped 1; count of bases not matched to a gene: 8. Germline CDR1 SGHDN, CDR2 FVKESK. The CDR3 sequence is CASSLGLAGVGVNTGELFF. The CDR3 nucleotides are TGTGCCAGCAGCCTGGGACTAGCGGGAGTCGGTGTGAACACCGGGGAGCTGTTTTTT.

This clone was recorded a few times. The J gene is TRBJ1-1, the V gene TRBV5-4, with TRBD1 as a possible D gene (6 bases). From germline, CDR1 is SGHNT and CDR2 YYREEE (reference sequence). The CDR3 runs 14 residues. With 5 bases removed from V and 1 base from J, the gap between germline ends came to 12 bases. CDR3 in amino acids: CASSRPGQNTEAFF. CDR3 nucleotide sequence: TGTGCCAGCAGTCGACCGGGACAGAACACTGAAGCTTTCTTT.